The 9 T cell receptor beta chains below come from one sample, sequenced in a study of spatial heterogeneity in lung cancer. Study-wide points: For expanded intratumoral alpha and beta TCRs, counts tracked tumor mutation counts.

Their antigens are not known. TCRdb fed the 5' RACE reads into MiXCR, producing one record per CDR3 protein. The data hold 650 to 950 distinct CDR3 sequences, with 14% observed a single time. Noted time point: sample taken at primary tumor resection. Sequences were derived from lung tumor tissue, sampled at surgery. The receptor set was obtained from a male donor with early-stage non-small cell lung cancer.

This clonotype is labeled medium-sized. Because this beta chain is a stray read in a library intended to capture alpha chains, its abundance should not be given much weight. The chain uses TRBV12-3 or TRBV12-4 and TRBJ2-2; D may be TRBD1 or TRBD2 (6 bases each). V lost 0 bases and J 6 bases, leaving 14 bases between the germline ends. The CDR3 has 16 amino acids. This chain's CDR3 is CASSLAPRGGSGELFF. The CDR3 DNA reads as TGTGCCAGCAGTTTAGCCCCCAGGGGAGGTTCCGGGGAGCTGTTTTTT.

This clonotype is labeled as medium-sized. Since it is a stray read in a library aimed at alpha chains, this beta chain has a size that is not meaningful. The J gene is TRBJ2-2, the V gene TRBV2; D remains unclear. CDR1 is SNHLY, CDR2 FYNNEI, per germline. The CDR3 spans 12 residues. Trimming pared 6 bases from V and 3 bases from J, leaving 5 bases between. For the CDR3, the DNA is TGTGCCAGCAGCCTAGACACCGGGGAGCTGTTTTTT. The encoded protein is CASSLDTGELFF.

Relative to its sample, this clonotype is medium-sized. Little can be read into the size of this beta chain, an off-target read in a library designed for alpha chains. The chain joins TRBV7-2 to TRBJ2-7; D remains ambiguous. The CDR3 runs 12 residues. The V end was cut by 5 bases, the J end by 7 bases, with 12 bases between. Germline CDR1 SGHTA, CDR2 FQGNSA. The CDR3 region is CASSILYQEQYF. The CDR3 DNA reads TGTGCCAGCAGCATCTTATACCAGGAGCAGTACTTC.

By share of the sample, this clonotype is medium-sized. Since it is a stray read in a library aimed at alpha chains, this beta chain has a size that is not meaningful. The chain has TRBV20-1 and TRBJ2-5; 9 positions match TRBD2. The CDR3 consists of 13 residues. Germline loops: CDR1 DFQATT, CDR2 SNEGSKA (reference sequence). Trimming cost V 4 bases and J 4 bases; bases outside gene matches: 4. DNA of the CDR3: TGCAGTGCTATGGGACTAGCCGGAGAGACCCAGTACTTC. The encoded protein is CSAMGLAGETQYF.

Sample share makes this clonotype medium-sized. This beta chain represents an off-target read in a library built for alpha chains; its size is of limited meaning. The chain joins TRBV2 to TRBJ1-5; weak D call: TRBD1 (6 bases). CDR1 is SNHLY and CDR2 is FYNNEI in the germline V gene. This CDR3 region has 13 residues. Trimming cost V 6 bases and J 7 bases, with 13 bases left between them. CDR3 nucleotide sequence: TGTGCCAGCAGATCAGGGGTGCGGCAGCCCCAGCATTTT. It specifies CASRSGVRQPQHF.

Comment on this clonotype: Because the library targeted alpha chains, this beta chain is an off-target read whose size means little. In DNA form, the CDR3 reads TGCAGCTTCCGGACAGGGGGGAACACTGAAGCTTTCTTT. This encodes CSFRTGGNTEAFF. The V call is TRBV29-1, the J call TRBJ1-1, with TRBD1 matching over 10 bases. The V segment lost 8 bases and the J segment 1 base; nucleotides outside the gene matches: 4. CDR3 size: 13 residues. Germline-derived CDR1 and CDR2 are SQVTM and ANQGSEA.

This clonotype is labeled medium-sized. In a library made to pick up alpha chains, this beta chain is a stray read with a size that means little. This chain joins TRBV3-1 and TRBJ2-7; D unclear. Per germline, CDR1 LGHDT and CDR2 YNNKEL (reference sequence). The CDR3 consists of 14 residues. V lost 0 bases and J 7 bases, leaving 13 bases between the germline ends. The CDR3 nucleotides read TGTGCCAGCAGCCAAGAGACCCCCGCGCGGGAGCAGTACTTC. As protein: CASSQETPAREQYF.

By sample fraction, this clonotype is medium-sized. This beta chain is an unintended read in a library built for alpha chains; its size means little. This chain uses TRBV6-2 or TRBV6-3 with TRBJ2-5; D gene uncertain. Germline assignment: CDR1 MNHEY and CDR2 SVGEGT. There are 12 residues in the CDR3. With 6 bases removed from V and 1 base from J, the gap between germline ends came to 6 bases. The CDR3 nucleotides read TGTGCCAGCAGCCGATTCCAAGAGACCCAGTACTTC. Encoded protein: CASSRFQETQYF.

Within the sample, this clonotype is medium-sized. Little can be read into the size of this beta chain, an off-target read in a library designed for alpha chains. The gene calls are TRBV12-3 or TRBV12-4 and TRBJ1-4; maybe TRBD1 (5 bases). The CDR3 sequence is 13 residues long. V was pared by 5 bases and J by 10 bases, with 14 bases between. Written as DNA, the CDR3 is TGTGCCAGCAGTCTATCGGACGGGGCAAAACTGTTTTTT. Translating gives CASSLSDGAKLFF.